This T cell receptor (beta chain) was sequenced for a study of beta chain features in type 1 diabetes. Findings of the study overall: Moderate yet significant TCRB CDR3 shortening was seen in Type 1 diabetes patients in all four CD4+ subsets.

The entirety of the isolated RNA underwent reverse transcription, so expressed TCRB transcripts were sequenced. TCRdb's table, derived via immunoSEQ multiplex PCR, lists solely in-frame clones and lacks some. The data contain more than 120,000 clones, approximately 13% of them seen just once; the ten biggest clones take up under 1.5%. The length of the CDR3 is 13 residues. The V segment lost 5 bases and the J segment 7 bases; nucleotides outside the gene matches: 5. Germline V lookup: CDR1 SGHNT, CDR2 YYREEE (reference sequence). This clone occurred a few times. Its antigen is not identified. The source is a man between 18 and 35 years old with type 1 diabetes. The rearrangement uses TRBV5-4 and TRBJ1-4, with 7 bases fitting TRBD1. Source material: central memory CD4+ T cells from blood. Written as DNA, the CDR3 is TGTGCCAGCAGACTACAGGGGAGTGAAAAACTGTTTTTT. This encodes CASRLQGSEKLFF.